This T cell receptor beta chain was identified in a study of shared clonotypes between healthy human individuals. The overall study: Plates per donor: three CD4 naive, three CD4 memory, two CD8 naive, one CD8 memory.

This clone was picked up one time. The antigen is unknown. Findings of the study overall: Expectations were that clonotype sharing among donors would be affected by sequencing depth.

CDR1 PRHDT and CDR2 FYEKMQ come from the germline V gene (reference sequence). The V and J ends lost 1 base and 7 bases respectively, with 5 bases between them. CDR3 length: 12 residues. Profiled with immunoSEQ multiplex PCR; TCRdb holds only in-frame clones, not every one. The sample has roughly 1,000,000 clones; about 84% are singletons. Investigators divided CD4+ cells into CD45RA+ naive and CD45RA-negative memory subsets. The receptor comes from a man aged 18-30 years in good health. Some clones in this sample may be carry-over from other donors' samples. The sequenced material came from memory CD4+ T cells from PBMCs. Subset given: CD45RA-negative fraction. The V call is TRBV13, the J call TRBJ2-1; unclear D gene. CDR3 sequence (DNA): TGTGCCAGCAGCTTAGACAGAAATGAGCAGTTCTTC. Translated, it gives CASSLDRNEQFF. The full variable domain, with the rest looked up from reference TRBV13 and TRBJ2-1, is AAGVIQSPRHLIKEKRETATLKCYPIPRHDTVYWYQQGPGQDPQFLISFYEKMQSDKGSIPDRFSAQQFSDYHSELNMSSLELGDSALYFCASSLDRNEQFFGPGTRLTVL.